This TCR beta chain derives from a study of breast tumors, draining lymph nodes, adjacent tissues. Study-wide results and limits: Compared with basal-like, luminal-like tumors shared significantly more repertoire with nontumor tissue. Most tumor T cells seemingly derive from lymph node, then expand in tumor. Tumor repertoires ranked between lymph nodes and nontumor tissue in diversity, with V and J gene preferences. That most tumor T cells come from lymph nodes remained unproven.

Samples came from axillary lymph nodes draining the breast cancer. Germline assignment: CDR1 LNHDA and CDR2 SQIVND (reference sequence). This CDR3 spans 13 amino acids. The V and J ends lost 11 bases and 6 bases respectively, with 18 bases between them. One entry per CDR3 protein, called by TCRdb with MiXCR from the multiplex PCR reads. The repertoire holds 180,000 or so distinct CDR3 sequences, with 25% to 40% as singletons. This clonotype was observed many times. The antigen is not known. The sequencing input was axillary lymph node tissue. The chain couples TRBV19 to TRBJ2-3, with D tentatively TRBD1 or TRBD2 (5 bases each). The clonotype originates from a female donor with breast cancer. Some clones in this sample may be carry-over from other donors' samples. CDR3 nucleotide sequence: TGTGCCGTGAACTCAGGGACCCCCGATACGCAGTATTTT. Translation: CAVNSGTPDTQYF.